Below, one T cell receptor beta chain is given with its context. Its antigen is unknown. This sample stems from a study of T cell responses to AZD1222 COVID-19 vaccine. Study results and limitations: Breadth and depth of Spike-specific TCRs rose after two AZD1222 doses. Baseline serology detected seropositivity in only six AZD1222 recipients. The study reported that nearly half of spike-specific TCRs target unmutated variant regions.

Assay: immunoSEQ multiplex PCR; the TCRdb copy retains only in-frame clones and omits some. Of about 140,000 clones listed, more than 85% are singletons. The CDR3 runs to 14 residues. Per the germline V gene, CDR1 is MNHEY and CDR2 is SVGAGI. Unmatched junction bases numbered 7, after V lost 6 bases and J lost 4 bases. The receptor comes from an adult who received the AZD1222 COVID-19 vaccine. This material consisted of peripheral blood, taken 28 days after the second AZD1222 dose. The chain has TRBV6-5 and TRBJ2-3, with 7 bases identical to TRBD1. The CDR3 is CASSSDRAADTQYF. The CDR3 DNA reads as TGTGCCAGCAGCTCCGACAGGGCCGCAGATACGCAGTATTTT.